This paragraph covers one T cell receptor beta chain sequence. What antigen it recognizes has not been identified. Base-call qualities are not available, and no considerably larger clone is one nucleotide away. In Seattle, one collaborating source enrolled patients while the infection was active and tracked those patients longitudinally over the course of disease. Whole blood was collected in K2EDTA tubes by collaborating institutions according to the institutions' own protocols. For TCRbeta analysis, collaborators shipped samples as frozen whole blood, isolated PBMCs, or DNA extracted from either of those sample types. The sample belongs to a study of blood T cell repertoires in COVID-19 (TCRdb year 2020). Notes on the research overall: The collaborator samples originated in the United States, Italy and Spain and spanned the acute and convalescent phases of COVID-19. The material from the prospective study consisted of cDNA or gDNA derived from T cells, B-cell-depleted T cells, or PBMCs. Subjects who had been exposed to COVID-19, were actively infected with it, or had recovered from it provided the deeply sampled blood TCRbeta repertoires that made up the dataset. The repertoires were released in a freely available public database meant as a resource for research on the immune response to SARS-CoV-2. The samples were drawn from two sources: the first 160 participants of the ongoing ImmuneRACE study, and 1,254 subjects contributed by 6 global collaborators. Sample metadata almost always included a de-identified subject ID, COVID-19 status, age in years and sex. Where available, HLA class I and class II types were taken from metadata supplied by the sample provider and were not determined by assay-based typing. What the authors observed across the whole study: Clinical and demographic metadata were provided uncurated, with the amount varying by source and participant.

Inclusive of the bounding cysteine and phenylalanine, the CDR3 is 14 residues long. The kept DNA is CDR3 alone, 42 bases in frame from the first base. The germline ends are 11 bases apart after V is trimmed by 3 bases and J by 2 bases. CDR1 is given as MGHRA and CDR2 as YSYEKL, both from the germline V gene. TCRbeta CDR3 regions were amplified from genomic DNA by means of the immunoSEQ Assay, a bias-controlled multiplex PCR. Regarding the original processing steps: The number of nucleated cells in each sample was estimated from the amplification of reference gene primers within the assay. Sequence reads were collapsed and filtered to measure the absolute abundance of every unique TCRbeta CDR3 rearrangement. For each sample, productive Simpson clonality was calculated as the square root of Simpson's diversity index across productive rearrangements. TCRdb's version of the immuneACCESS table is confined to in-frame rearrangements and falls short of the full clone set. An unresolved V gene accounts for under half of the shortfall where checked; the remainder is of unknown origin. That table supplies the V and J calls and clone size; D and trimming were determined from the DNA. The sample profile shows 150,000 or so clones; 75% to 90% of them were found once. Of the sample, around an eighth falls within the top ten clones.

The clonotype comes from a man aged 18 to 30 with COVID-19, enrolled during active disease. This chain is built from TRBV4-1 and TRBJ2-7; the D gene lacks a confident call. The source material was peripheral blood. DNA sequence: TGCGCCAGCAGCCAGGCCATGACTGCCTACGAGCAGTACTTC. This sequence encodes CASSQAMTAYEQYF.